This T cell receptor (beta chain) is drawn from a study of control samples from healthy donors and cancer patients. Assay: immunoSEQ multiplex PCR; the TCRdb copy retains only in-frame clones and omits some. In the table there are about 92,000 clones, roughly 78% of which are singletons. The CDR3 runs to 15 residues. Looked up from germline, CDR1 is SGHKS and CDR2 is YYEKEE (reference sequence). Trimming removed 4 bases from V and 8 bases from J, with 18 bases in between. The V and J genes are TRBV5-5 and TRBJ1-4, with a weak D call TRBD1 (6 bases). This TCR was recovered from a woman aged 60-70 years in good health. The sequenced sample was blood. CDR3 loop: CASSPEGQGIEKLFF. CDR3 bases: TGTGCCAGCAGCCCGGAGGGTCAGGGGATAGAAAAACTGTTTTTT.